This T cell receptor (beta chain) was recovered during a study of blood T cell repertoires in COVID-19. Clones were sequenced by immunoSEQ multiplex PCR, and TCRdb holds only the in-frame ones, with some missing. Here the sample spans 100,000 to 150,000 clones, under 85% being singletons. V lost 3 bases, J lost 3 bases, and 11 bases lay in between. The CDR3 is 14 residues long. Germline V gives CDR1 SQVTM, CDR2 ANQGSEA. The specimen sequenced was peripheral blood. The genes are TRBV29-1 and TRBJ2-2, with a possible D match to TRBD2 (5 bases). This receptor was taken from a woman aged 60-75 years with acute or convalescent COVID-19. The CDR3 region is CSVETGVYTGELFF. The CDR3 DNA reads as TGCAGCGTTGAGACCGGGGTTTACACCGGGGAGCTGTTTTTT.